Listed below are T cell receptor beta chains from one sample, sequenced in a study of cytomegalovirus exposure and HLA in healthy donors. The data were produced by immunoSEQ multiplex PCR, yet TCRdb's version contains in-frame clones alone and is incomplete. The sample includes 150,000 to 200,000 clones, 81% of them seen just once. The sequenced sample was PBMCs. These receptors all come from a man aged 45-60 years in good health and CMV-seropositive. Both conserved end residues are part of each CDR3. Fields, in order: V gene, clone size, J gene, D gene, CDR3 DNA, CDR3 protein. D genes are given only for firm matches. Not every row has a clone size; where given, it reads once, few, many or a size class.

v_gene: TRBV4-2; abundance: -; j_gene: TRBJ1-3; d_gene: -; CDR3nt: TGTGCCAGCAGCCAAGGTTTGGGGGGGGGAAACACCATATATTTT; CDR3aa: CASSQGLGGGNTIYF
v_gene: TRBV6-7; abundance: few; j_gene: TRBJ2-7; d_gene: -; CDR3nt: TGTGCCAGCAGGCCACAGCTTTGCCCAGGGGATCGAACCTACGAGCAGTACTTC; CDR3aa: CASRPQLCPGDRTYEQYF
v_gene: TRBV5-8; abundance: -; j_gene: TRBJ1-2; d_gene: -; CDR3nt: TGTGCCAGCAGCTTTAATGGACAGCCATATGGCTACACCTTC; CDR3aa: CASSFNGQPYGYTF
v_gene: TRBV10-3; abundance: -; j_gene: TRBJ2-1; d_gene: TRBD2; CDR3nt: TGTGCCATCAGTGCCAGCGGGAGTTACAATGAGCAGTTCTTC; CDR3aa: CAISASGSYNEQFF
v_gene: TRBV9; abundance: -; j_gene: TRBJ2-7; d_gene: TRBD1; CDR3nt: TGTGCCAGCAACCCCTCCGGGACAGGGGGTCGCTACGAGCAGTACTTC; CDR3aa: CASNPSGTGGRYEQYF
v_gene: TRBV11-1; abundance: -; j_gene: TRBJ2-2; d_gene: TRBD1; CDR3nt: TGTGCCAGCAGCCCACGCGGACAGGGAAGGACCGGGGAGCTGTTTTTT; CDR3aa: CASSPRGQGRTGELFF
v_gene: TRBV4-2; abundance: -; j_gene: TRBJ2-2; d_gene: -; CDR3nt: TGTGCCAGCAGCCATGGGCTGGCGGGCACCGGGGAGCTGTTTTTT; CDR3aa: CASSHGLAGTGELFF
v_gene: TRBV2; abundance: few; j_gene: TRBJ2-5; d_gene: TRBD2; CDR3nt: TGTGCCAGCAGTGGCGGGGGGCGGGAGACCCAGTACTTC; CDR3aa: CASSGGGRETQYF
v_gene: TRBV7-6; abundance: -; j_gene: TRBJ2-7; d_gene: -; CDR3nt: TGTGCCAGCAGCCCCCCCGGGCAGGGGGGCCCCTACGAGCAGTACTTC; CDR3aa: CASSPPGQGGPYEQYF
v_gene: TRBV4-1; abundance: once; j_gene: TRBJ2-7; d_gene: TRBD1; CDR3nt: TGCGCCAGCAGCCAACGAGAGGGGGCCGGGGAGCAGTACTTC; CDR3aa: CASSQREGAGEQYF
v_gene: TRBV11-2; abundance: few; j_gene: TRBJ2-1; d_gene: -; CDR3nt: TGTGCCAGCAGCTTAGCGGGGGGCGGGGTGAATGAGCAGTTCTTC; CDR3aa: CASSLAGGGVNEQFF
v_gene: TRBV13; abundance: -; j_gene: TRBJ1-2; d_gene: -; CDR3nt: TGTGCCAGCAGCCCCCGGCAGGGGAACTATGGCTACACCTTC; CDR3aa: CASSPRQGNYGYTF
v_gene: TRBV19; abundance: -; j_gene: TRBJ2-2; d_gene: TRBD2; CDR3nt: TGTGCCAGTAACACCGGGACTAGAAACACCGGGGAGCTGTTTTTT; CDR3aa: CASNTGTRNTGELFF
v_gene: TRBV4-1; abundance: -; j_gene: TRBJ2-7; d_gene: TRBD1; CDR3nt: TGCGCCAGCAGCCGATACCGGGACAGGGAGTACGAGCAGTACTTC; CDR3aa: CASSRYRDREYEQYF
v_gene: TRBV9; abundance: -; j_gene: TRBJ1-2; d_gene: -; CDR3nt: TGTGCCAGCAGCGTAGACAACAACTATGGCTACACCTTC; CDR3aa: CASSVDNNYGYTF
v_gene: TRBV25-1; abundance: once; j_gene: TRBJ2-5; d_gene: TRBD2; CDR3nt: TGTGCCAGCAGTGGATCGGGGGGGGCGGAGACCCAGTACTTC; CDR3aa: CASSGSGGAETQYF
v_gene: TRBV30; abundance: -; j_gene: TRBJ2-5; d_gene: TRBD2; CDR3nt: TGTGCCTGGAGCGGGACTAGCGGGGGAGAGACCCAGTACTTC; CDR3aa: CAWSGTSGGETQYF
v_gene: TRBV10-2; abundance: -; j_gene: TRBJ1-2; d_gene: TRBD1; CDR3nt: TGCGCCAGCAGTGACGGGACAGGCCTTCTGGATGGCTACACCTTC; CDR3aa: CASSDGTGLLDGYTF
v_gene: TRBV7-3; abundance: -; j_gene: TRBJ1-1; d_gene: -; CDR3nt: TGTGCCAGCAGCTTAGGGTTGGGACTCGAAGCTTTCTTT; CDR3aa: CASSLGLGLEAFF
v_gene: TRBV7-6; abundance: -; j_gene: TRBJ2-7; d_gene: -; CDR3nt: TGTGCCAGCAGCTTATCACCGCGGACAGAGAGAACCTACGAGCAGTACTTC; CDR3aa: CASSLSPRTERTYEQYF
v_gene: TRBV5-4; abundance: -; j_gene: TRBJ1-5; d_gene: TRBD1; CDR3nt: TGTGCCACGACAGGGGGATACGGTCAGCCCCAGCATTTT; CDR3aa: CATTGGYGQPQHF
v_gene: TRBV4-1; abundance: -; j_gene: TRBJ2-2; d_gene: -; CDR3nt: TGCGCCAGCAGCCTCAGACGACAGACGAACACCGGGGAGCTGTTTTTT; CDR3aa: CASSLRRQTNTGELFF